One and the same sample provided the 9 T cell receptor beta chains below, sequenced in a study of OX40 agonist ivuxolimab in advanced cancers. Repertoires were generated with immunoSEQ multiplex PCR, while TCRdb's copy carries only in-frame clones and drops some. The table lists tens of thousands of clones, around 79% of them singletons. The sample in question was CD4+ or CD8+ T cells sorted from blood, obtained in a trial of the OX40 agonist ivuxolimab. Source of these receptors: an adult with an advanced solid tumor such as melanoma, head and neck, liver or kidney cancer.

In its sample, this clone was seen a few times. The chain couples TRBV2 to TRBJ2-6, with 7 bases identical to TRBD1. Trimming cost V 6 bases and J 0 bases; bases outside gene matches: 2. This CDR3 is built from 15 residues. Germline assignment: CDR1 SNHLY and CDR2 FYNNEI. In DNA, the CDR3 is TGTGCCAGCAGCAGGGGGAACTCTGGGGCCAACGTCCTGACTTTC. This gives the protein CASSRGNSGANVLTF.

This CDR3 is CASKGSTNGELFF. The CDR3 bases are TGTGCCAGCAAGGGCAGTACAAACGGGGAGCTGTTTTTT. The chain joins TRBV13 to TRBJ2-2; D gene uncertain. The CDR3 consists of 13 residues. Trimming shortened V by 7 bases and J by 7 bases, and 13 bases separated the two germline ends. CDR1 and CDR2 (germline): PRHDT, FYEKMQ (reference sequence).

The chain is built from TRBV4-2 and TRBJ2-7; maybe TRBD1 (5 bases). Germline loops: CDR1 LGHNA, CDR2 YNFKEQ. The CDR3 is made up of 16 amino acids. V lost 0 bases and J lost 2, with 14 bases in between. The CDR3 DNA is TGTGCCAGCAGCCAAGATATAGCCAGGGTCCCCTACGAGCAGTACTTC. It specifies CASSQDIARVPYEQYF.

This chain links TRBV5-1 with TRBJ1-1, with D unclear. Germline V gene data show CDR1 as SGHRS and CDR2 as YFSETQ. V lost 5 bases and J lost 1, with 9 bases in between. This CDR3 comprises 13 residues. The CDR3 nucleotides read TGCGCCAGCAGATGGGATTCGAACACTGAAGCTTTCTTT. This encodes CASRWDSNTEAFF.

The count of this clone is one. V gene TRBV28 combines with J gene TRBJ1-3, with D possibly TRBD1 on 6 matching bases. Germline V lookup: CDR1 MDHEN, CDR2 SYDVKM. The CDR3 has 15 residues. V was cut by 6 bases and J by 0 bases, with 12 bases left in between. CDR3 DNA: TGTGCCAGCAGACCTGGACAGACCTCTGGAAACACCATATATTTT. Translated, it gives CASRPGQTSGNTIYF.

This chain uses TRBV7-3 with TRBJ1-6; the D gene is possibly TRBD1 (5 bases). Trimming pared 1 base from V and 10 bases from J, leaving 14 bases between. CDR3 length equals 15 residues. Germline CDR1 is SGHTA and CDR2 is FQGTGA. CDR3 DNA: TGTGCCAGCAGCTTAAACGCAGGGAGTGAATCACCCCTCCACTTT. This translates into CASSLNAGSESPLHF.

The J gene is TRBJ2-5, the V gene TRBV18, with 9 bases that match TRBD1. The J call may not be correct, given that the DNA end is closer to TRBJ2-7. CDR3 length equals 15 residues. Germline CDR1 reads KGHSH; CDR2 reads LQKENI. Written as DNA, the CDR3 is TGTGCCAGCTCACCTCCGACAGGGGGATTCCACGAGCAGTACTTC. Encoded protein: CASSPPTGGFHEQYF.

The genes are TRBV6-1 and TRBJ2-5, with TRBD1 matching over 12 bases. J was trimmed by 5 bases and V by 4 bases; bases with no gene match: 5. Per germline, CDR1 MNHNS and CDR2 SASEGT. The CDR3 spans 15 residues. The CDR3 sequence is CASSGGTGGYETQYF. CDR3 bases: TGTGCCAGCAGTGGGGGGACAGGGGGCTATGAGACCCAGTACTTC.

The chain is built from TRBV15 and TRBJ1-2; D unclear. This CDR3 has 15 residues. Per the germline V gene, CDR1 is LNHNV and CDR2 is YYDKDF (reference sequence). V was trimmed by 0 bases and J by 2 bases, leaving 10 bases between them. The CDR3 here is CATSRDLGSNYGYTF. The CDR3 nucleotides are TGTGCCACCAGCAGAGATCTTGGCAGCAACTATGGCTACACCTTC.